The 2 T cell receptor beta chains below come from one sample, sequenced in a study of T-cell memory formation after mild COVID-19. From the 5' RACE reads, TCRdb called clonotypes with MiXCR, one entry per CDR3 protein. Found here are about 470,000 distinct CDR3 sequences, nearly 25% of them singletons; the top ten hold around 13%. What was sequenced was PBMCs or a T cell subset sorted from them (not recorded which). Receptor source: an adult woman who had mild COVID-19 (a few samples of this study predate the infection). Cell type and time point are not known.

This clonotype showed up just a few times. This rearrangement joins TRBV16 to TRBJ2-7; D may be TRBD1 or TRBD2 (6 bases each). Germline V gene sequence: CDR1 KGHSY, CDR2 FQNENV. This CDR3 is built from 16 residues. Deletions cut 0 bases from V and 7 bases from J, with 19 bases between. CDR3 DNA sequence: TGTGCCAGCAGCCAATCGTGGGGGGCGCAGGCGTATGAGCAGTACTTC. It is translated as CASSQSWGAQAYEQYF.

V gene TRBV5-5 combines with J gene TRBJ2-1; TRBD1 agrees at 8 bases. CDR3 size: 15 residues. Germline CDR1 reads SGHKS; CDR2 reads YYEKEE (reference sequence). Trimming cost V 4 bases and J 0 bases; bases outside gene matches: 3. CDR3 nucleotides: TGTGCCAGCAGCCGACAGGGGAACTCCTACAATGAGCAGTTCTTC. Translated: CASSRQGNSYNEQFF. Filled out from reference TRBV5-5 and TRBJ2-1, the complete variable domain reads DAGVTQSPTHLIKTRGQQVTLRCSPISGHKSVSWYQQVLGQGPQFIFQYYEKEERGRGNFPDRFSARQFPNYSSELNVNALLLGDSALYLCASSRQGNSYNEQFFGPGTRLTVL.